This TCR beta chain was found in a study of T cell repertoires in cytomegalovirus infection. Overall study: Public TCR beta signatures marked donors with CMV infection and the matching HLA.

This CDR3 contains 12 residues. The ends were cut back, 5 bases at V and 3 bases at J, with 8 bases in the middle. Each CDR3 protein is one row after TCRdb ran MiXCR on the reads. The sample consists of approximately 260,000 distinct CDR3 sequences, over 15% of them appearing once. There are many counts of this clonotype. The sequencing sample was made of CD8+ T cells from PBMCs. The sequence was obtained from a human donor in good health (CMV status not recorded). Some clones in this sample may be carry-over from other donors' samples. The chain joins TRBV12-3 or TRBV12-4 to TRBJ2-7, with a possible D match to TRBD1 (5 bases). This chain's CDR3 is CASSPQGYEQYF. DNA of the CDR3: TGTGCCAGCAGTCCCCAGGGCTACGAGCAGTACTTC.